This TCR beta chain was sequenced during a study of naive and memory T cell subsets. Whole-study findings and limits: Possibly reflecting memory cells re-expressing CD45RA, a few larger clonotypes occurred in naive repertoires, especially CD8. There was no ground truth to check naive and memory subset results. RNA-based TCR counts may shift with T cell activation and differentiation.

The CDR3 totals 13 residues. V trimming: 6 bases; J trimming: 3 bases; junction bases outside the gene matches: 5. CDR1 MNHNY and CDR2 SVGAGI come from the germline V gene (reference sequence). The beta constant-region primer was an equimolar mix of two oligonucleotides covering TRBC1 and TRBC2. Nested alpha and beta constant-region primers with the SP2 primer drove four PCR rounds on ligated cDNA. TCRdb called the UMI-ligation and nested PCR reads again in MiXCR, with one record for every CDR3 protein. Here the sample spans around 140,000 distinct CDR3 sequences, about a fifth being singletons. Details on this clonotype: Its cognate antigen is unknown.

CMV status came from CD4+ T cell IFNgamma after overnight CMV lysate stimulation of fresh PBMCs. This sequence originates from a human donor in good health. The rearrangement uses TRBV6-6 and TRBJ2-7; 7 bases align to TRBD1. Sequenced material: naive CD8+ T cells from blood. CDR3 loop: CASRPGQLYEQYF. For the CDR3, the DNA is TGTGCCAGCAGGCCGGGACAGCTCTACGAGCAGTACTTC.